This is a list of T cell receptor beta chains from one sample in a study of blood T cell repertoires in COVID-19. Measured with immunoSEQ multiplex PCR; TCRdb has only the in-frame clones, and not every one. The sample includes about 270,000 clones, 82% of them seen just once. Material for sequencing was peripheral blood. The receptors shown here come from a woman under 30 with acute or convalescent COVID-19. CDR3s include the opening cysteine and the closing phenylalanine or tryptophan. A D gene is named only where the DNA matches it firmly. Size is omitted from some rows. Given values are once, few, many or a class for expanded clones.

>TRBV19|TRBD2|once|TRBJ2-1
TGTGCCAGTAGTTCTCAGACTAGCGGGAGCCAGTACAATGAGCAGTTCTTC
CASSSQTSGSQYNEQFF
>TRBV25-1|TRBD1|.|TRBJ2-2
TGTGCCAGCAGTGAGACAGGGGGTACCGGGGAGCTGTTTTTT
CASSETGGTGELFF
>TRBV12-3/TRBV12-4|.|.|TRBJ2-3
TGTGCCAGCAGTTTTAGCGTTACGCAGTATTTT
CASSFSVTQYF
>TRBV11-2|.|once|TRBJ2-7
TGTGCCAGCAGCTTAAATAGAGCCTCCTACGAGCAGTACTTC
CASSLNRASYEQYF
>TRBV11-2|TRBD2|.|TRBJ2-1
TGTGCCAGCAGCCACGTCGGGTGGCGGGAGATCAATGAGCAGTTCTTC
CASSHVGWREINEQFF
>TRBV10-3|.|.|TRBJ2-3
TGTGCCATCTCGAGGGTCCCAGATACGCAGTATTTT
CAISRVPDTQYF
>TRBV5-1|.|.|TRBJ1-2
TGCGCCAGCAGCTTCAACAGGGTTTTGACTGGCTACACCTTC
CASSFNRVLTGYTF
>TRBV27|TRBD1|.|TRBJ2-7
TGTGCCAGCAGTTTATCGATCGGGACAGTAGTCTCCTACGAGCAGTACTTC
CASSLSIGTVVSYEQYF
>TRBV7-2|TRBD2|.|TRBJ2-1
TGTGCCAGCAGCCCAAGACTAGCGACCAGTGATGAGCAGTTCTTC
CASSPRLATSDEQFF
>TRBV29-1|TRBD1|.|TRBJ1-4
TGCAGCGTTGAAGAACGGGGGACAGGTGGTGAAAAACTGTTTTTT
CSVEERGTGGEKLFF
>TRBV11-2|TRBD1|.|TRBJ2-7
TGTGCCAGCAGCTTAGCCCCGGGACAGTCCTACGAGCAGTACTTC
CASSLAPGQSYEQYF
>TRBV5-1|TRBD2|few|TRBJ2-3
TGCGCCAGCAGCCCGACCGGGACTAGTATCACAGATACGCAGTATTTT
CASSPTGTSITDTQYF
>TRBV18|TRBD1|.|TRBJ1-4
TGTGCCGGTCAACAGGGGATTAACGAAAAACTGTTTTTT
CAGQQGINEKLFF
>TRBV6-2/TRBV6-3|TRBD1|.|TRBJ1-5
TGTGCCAGCAGTTACCCGAGACAGGGGGGGAATCAGCCCCAGCATTTT
CASSYPRQGGNQPQHF
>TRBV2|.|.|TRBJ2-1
TGTGCCAGCAGGAACCGGGGCAATGAGCAGTTCTTC
CASRNRGNEQFF
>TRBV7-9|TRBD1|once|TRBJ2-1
TGCGCCAGCAGCTTCCGACAGGGGCCGGGGCAGTTCTTC
CASSFRQGPGQFF
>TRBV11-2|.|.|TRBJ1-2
TGTGCCAGCAGCTCAGGCCAGGACAGCGCCTATAACTATGGCTACACCTTC
CASSSGQDSAYNYGYTF
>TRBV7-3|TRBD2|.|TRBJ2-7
TGTGCCAGCAGCTTAAAAGCGGGAGGCGAGCAGTACTTC
CASSLKAGGEQYF
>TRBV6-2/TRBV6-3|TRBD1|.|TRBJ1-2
TGTGCCAGCAGTTCCGGGACAGGGGCCAAGACACCCTTGTACTATGGCTACACCTTC
CASSSGTGAKTPLYYGYTF
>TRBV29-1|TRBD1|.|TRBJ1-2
TGCAGCGTTGTGGGACAGGGGAAGGATGGCTACACCTTC
CSVVGQGKDGYTF
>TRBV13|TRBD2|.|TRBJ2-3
TGTGCCAGCAGCTTATCTAGCGGGAGGGCCCGGGGCACAGATACGCAGTATTTT
CASSLSSGRARGTDTQYF
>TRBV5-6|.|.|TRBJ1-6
TGTGCCAGCAGCCACGCAACAGCGGGTGGGTCCTATAATTCACCCCTCCACTTT
CASSHATAGGSYNSPLHF
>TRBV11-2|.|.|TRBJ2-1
TGTGCCAGCAGCTTAGATCCTAGCGAGCATAATAATCAGTTCTTC
CASSLDPSEHNNQFF